The 5 T cell receptor beta chains below come from one sample, sequenced in a study of blood T cell repertoires in COVID-19. Some clones are missing from TCRdb's copy, which holds only in-frame ones; the method was immunoSEQ multiplex PCR. The data contain roughly 100,000 clones, 80% to 90% of them singletons. Sequenced sample: peripheral blood. These receptors all stem from a man aged 35 to 55 with active or convalescent COVID-19.

This clone was counted only a few times. The gene calls are TRBV4-1 and TRBJ2-7; a weak D match, TRBD1 (6 bases). The CDR3 contains 14 residues. Between the trimmed V and J ends, which lost 2 bases and 5 bases, there was a span of 13 bases. From germline, CDR1 is MGHRA and CDR2 YSYEKL. CDR3 region: CASSQSRDTHEQYF. CDR3 bases: TGCGCCAGCAGCCAATCCCGGGACACCCACGAGCAGTACTTC.

The V gene is TRBV7-9, the J gene TRBJ2-2; D unclear. Deletions cut 2 bases from V and 4 bases from J, with 11 bases between. CDR3 size: 15 residues. In germline, CDR1 is SEHNR, CDR2 FQNEAQ (reference sequence). CDR3 amino acids: CASSLLAVGTGELFF. The CDR3 DNA reads TGTGCCAGCAGCTTACTTGCGGTTGGCACCGGGGAGCTGTTTTTT.

V gene TRBV6-5 combines with J gene TRBJ1-1; D is unclear. Germline values: CDR1 MNHEY, CDR2 SVGAGI. The length of the CDR3 is 15 residues. V was trimmed by 2 bases and J by 1 base, leaving 11 bases between them. The CDR3 spells CASSYDGRGNTEAFF. In DNA, the CDR3 is TGTGCCAGCAGTTACGATGGGAGAGGGAACACTGAAGCTTTCTTT.

The chain carries TRBV3-1 (or the pseudogene TRBV3-2) and TRBJ2-1; the D gene is possibly TRBD1 (6 bases). The CDR3 has 16 amino acids. The germline gives CDR1 LGHDT, CDR2 YNNKEL (reference sequence). The germline V and J ends were trimmed by 3 bases and 9 bases, with 21 bases remaining between them. CDR3 bases: TGTGCCAGCAGCCAGGGTCCGGGACAATTACCAGGTGAGCAGTTCTTC. Its translation: CASSQGPGQLPGEQFF.

The gene calls are TRBV30 and TRBJ1-2; 11 nucleotides line up with TRBD1. The CDR3 sequence is 14 residues long. Germline values: CDR1 GTSNPN, CDR2 SVGIG (reference sequence). V dropped 0 bases and J dropped 7; count of bases not matched to a gene: 4. CDR3 coding DNA: TGTGCCTGGAGTGTGGCCGGGACAGGGGGTGGCTACACCTTC. Its translation: CAWSVAGTGGGYTF. Together with reference TRBV30 and TRBJ1-2, the CDR3 gives the full variable domain: SQTIHQWPATLVQPVGSPLSLECTVEGTSNPNLYWYRQAAGRGLQLLFYSVGIGQISSEVPQNLSASRPQDRQFILSSKKLLLSDSGFYLCAWSVAGTGGGYTFGSGTRLTVV.